This T cell receptor (beta chain) was sequenced for a study of CD8 T cells in ankylosing spondylitis. This CDR3 has 13 residues. Trimming left V 3 bases short and J 5 bases short, with 9 bases between. TCRdb passed the 5' RACE reads through MiXCR, listing each CDR3 protein once. The sample records almost 250,000 distinct CDR3 sequences, roughly 32% being singletons. This clonotype came up a few times. Sequencing was carried out using blood, either unsorted or a sorted T cell fraction (not recorded which). V and J are TRBV12-3 or TRBV12-4 and TRBJ2-3, with D possibly TRBD2 on 6 matching bases. The receptor was isolated from a male donor with ankylosing spondylitis or in good health (not recorded which). In DNA form, the CDR3 reads TGTGCCAGCAGTTTCTGGGGAGGAGATACGCAGTATTTT. This codes for CASSFWGGDTQYF.